A single sample is the source of the 13 T cell receptor beta chains below, sequenced in a study of T cells in Graves' hyperthyroidism and ophthalmopathy. TCR beta CDR3 region amplification was performed from RNA transcripts. The HTBI set primed first-round TCR CDR3 RT-PCR. MiXCR, applied by TCRdb to the multiplex PCR reads, yields one record per CDR3 protein. The table has a few hundred thousand distinct CDR3 sequences, roughly 20% seen once. Input material: blood. Every receptor here comes from a man between 18 and 29 years old with Graves' hyperthyroidism.

This chain uses TRBV12-3 or TRBV12-4 with TRBJ1-2, with 9 bases fitting TRBD1. After removal of 6 bases from V and 7 bases from J, the junction contained 6 bases not matched to a gene. The CDR3 has 13 amino acids. CDR3 sequence (DNA): TGTGCCAGCAGACTCGGGACAGGGTTTGGCTACACCTTC. Its translation: CASRLGTGFGYTF.

This clonotype was observed at least ten times. The chain is built from TRBV12-3 or TRBV12-4 and TRBJ1-5; D gene unclear. With 0 bases removed from V and 5 bases from J, the gap between germline ends came to 8 bases. The CDR3 covers 14 residues. The CDR3 DNA follows: TGTGCCAGCAGTTTAGCGAGGGAGGATCAGCCCCAGCATTTT. Protein sequence: CASSLAREDQPQHF.

The CDR3 is CASGLGGDEQYF. CDR3 nucleotide sequence: TGTGCTAGTGGTTTGGGGGGGGACGAGCAGTACTTC. The chain has TRBV12-5 and TRBJ2-7; possible D gene TRBD2, 6 bases. This CDR3 region has 12 residues. CDR1 and CDR2 from the germline V gene are LGHNT and FRNRAP. Trimming pared 1 base from V and 5 bases from J, leaving 6 bases between.

At least ten counts were recorded for this clonotype. The chain uses TRBV6-4 and TRBJ2-7, with D perhaps assigned TRBD1 or TRBD2 (7 bases each). From germline, CDR1 is MRHNA and CDR2 SNTAGT. The CDR3 has 13 amino acids. V was pared by 2 bases and J by 7 bases, with 12 bases between. In DNA, the CDR3 is TGTGCCAGCAGTGACATCAGGGGGGGAGAGCAGTACTTC. Its translation is CASSDIRGGEQYF.

This clonotype has ten or more counts. The chain links TRBV25-1 to TRBJ1-5; D is undetermined. Germline V lookup: CDR1 MGHDK, CDR2 SYGVNS. The CDR3 contains 11 residues. V lost 4 bases and J lost 9, with 7 bases in between. The CDR3 sequence: CASSGSLPQHF. The CDR3 DNA sequence: TGTGCCAGCAGTGGATCTCTGCCCCAGCATTTT.

The chain recombines TRBV12-3 or TRBV12-4 with TRBJ1-1; no firm D call. This CDR3 contains 13 residues. The V end lost 7 bases, the J end lost 5 bases, and 14 bases lay between the germline ends. CDR3 nucleotide sequence: TGTGCCAGCATCCTGGGGATAGGGACTGAAGCTTTCTTT. As protein: CASILGIGTEAFF.

There are many counts of this clonotype. This chain links TRBV20-1 with TRBJ1-1, with D unresolved. Trimming removed 8 bases from V and 2 bases from J, with 15 bases in between. The CDR3 covers 13 residues. In germline, CDR1 is DFQATT, CDR2 SNEGSKA (reference sequence). CDR3 sequence: CSPKVRGNTEAFF. Here the CDR3 DNA reads TGCAGTCCTAAGGTCCGCGGCAACACTGAAGCTTTCTTT.

This clonotype was seen only a few times. This chain links TRBV6-1 with TRBJ1-2, with 8 bases that match TRBD1. The CDR3 runs 14 residues. J was trimmed by 8 bases and V by 6 bases; bases with no gene match: 11. Germline V gives CDR1 MNHNS, CDR2 SASEGT. CDR3 DNA sequence: TGTGCCAGCAGGGACAGGGACATGGGAGGCGGCTACACCTTC. Translated: CASRDRDMGGGYTF.

This clonotype was counted at least ten times. The chain couples TRBV12-3 or TRBV12-4 to TRBJ1-1; D possibly corresponds to TRBD1 (5 bases). V lost 5 bases and J 0 bases, leaving 10 bases between the germline ends. The CDR3 covers 14 residues. The CDR3 bases are TGTGCCAGCAGTAAGACAGTCATGAACACTGAAGCTTTCTTT. It is translated as CASSKTVMNTEAFF.

Many counts were recorded for this clonotype. The rearrangement uses TRBV11-2 and TRBJ2-5; TRBD1 aligns across 10 bases. V dropped 5 bases and J dropped 8; count of bases not matched to a gene: 14. Germline V gives CDR1 SGHAT, CDR2 FQNNGV. The CDR3 length is 16 residues. DNA of the CDR3: TGTGCCAGCAGCCCCCCGGGGACAGGGGTAAAAACTACCCAGTACTTC. The encoded protein is CASSPPGTGVKTTQYF.

Remarks on this clonotype: The junction differs from germline at one of its ends, possibly a read error. The gene calls are TRBV6-1 and TRBJ1-5; 7 nucleotides agree with TRBD1. In germline, CDR1 is MNHNS, CDR2 SASEGT. CDR3 size: 16 residues. CDR3 protein: CASDYYRGKGNQPQQF. The CDR3 nucleotides are TGTGCCAGCGACTACTACAGGGGCAAGGGCAATCAGCCCCAGCAGTTT.

The V call is TRBV2, the J call TRBJ1-2; D gene ambiguous. The V gene's germline CDR1 is SNHLY and CDR2 FYNNEI. This CDR3 has 14 residues. Trimming pared 4 bases from V and 0 bases from J, leaving 9 bases between. The CDR3 spells CASSALGSNYGYTF. DNA of the CDR3: TGTGCCAGCAGTGCCCTGGGGTCTAACTATGGCTACACCTTC.

This clonotype was seen ten or more times. The genes are TRBV5-1 and TRBJ1-1; weak D call: TRBD1 (5 bases). This CDR3 is built from 12 residues. V gave up 3 bases and J gave up 8 bases, with 11 bases separating them. CDR1 SGHRS and CDR2 YFSETQ come from the germline V gene. The CDR3 nucleotides read TGCGCCAGCAGCTCCCCGGGGCTCGAAGCTTTCTTT. Its translation is CASSSPGLEAFF.